These 5 T cell receptor beta chains were all obtained from the same sample, sequenced in a study of blood T cell repertoires in COVID-19. Assay: immunoSEQ multiplex PCR; the TCRdb copy retains only in-frame clones and omits some. The repertoire holds 250,000 to 300,000 clones, with 84% as singletons. The specimen was peripheral blood. These receptor sequences come from a man between 60 and 70 years old with acute or convalescent COVID-19.

This chain's CDR3 is CASSPRTDSNQPQHF. In DNA, the CDR3 is TGTGCCAGCAGCCCTCGGACAGATAGCAATCAGCCCCAGCATTTT. The chain has TRBV5-6 and TRBJ1-5; TRBD1 might be the D (6 bases). Germline CDR1 is SGHDT and CDR2 is YYEEEE. This CDR3 has 15 residues. V was trimmed by 4 bases and J by 0 bases, leaving 11 bases between them.

Remarks on this clone: Its ends do not fully match the called genes, so a read error is possible. The chain combines TRBV6-5 with TRBJ1-6; TRBD1 matches at 10 bases. Germline V gives CDR1 MNHEY, CDR2 SVGAGI. The CDR3 runs to 15 residues. CDR3 loop: CASSDSTGGGSPLHF. As DNA, the CDR3 is TGTGCCAGCAGTGACTCGACAGGGGGCGGTTCACCCCTCCACTTT.

This chain joins TRBV21-1 and TRBJ2-1; the D call in the table, TRBD2, was not verified against the DNA. TRBV21-1 is termed a pseudogene. The CDR3 spans 16 residues. The CDR3 loop reads CASSKAGRGSYNEQFF. CDR3 DNA sequence: TGTGCCAGCAGCAAAGCGGGGCGGGGCTCCTACAATGAGCAGTTCTTC.

This rearrangement joins TRBV6-5 to TRBJ2-3, with 10 bases fitting TRBD2. Per the germline V gene, CDR1 is MNHEY and CDR2 is SVGAGI. V lost 2 bases, J lost 8 bases, and 7 bases stayed unmatched. This CDR3 comprises 15 residues. The CDR3 nucleotides are TGTGCCAGCAGTTACGGGCTAGCGGGAGACACTACGCAGTATTTT. This sequence encodes CASSYGLAGDTTQYF.

The chain recombines TRBV7-2 with TRBJ2-1, with 12 bases that match TRBD2. V gave up 1 base and J gave up 10 bases; unmatched junction bases: 8. The CDR3 loop spans 16 amino acids. Germline CDR1 is SGHTA and CDR2 is FQGNSA. CDR3 region: CASSLGPSGRGEEQFF. CDR3 nucleotides: TGTGCCAGCAGCTTAGGTCCTAGCGGGAGGGGGGAGGAGCAGTTCTTC.